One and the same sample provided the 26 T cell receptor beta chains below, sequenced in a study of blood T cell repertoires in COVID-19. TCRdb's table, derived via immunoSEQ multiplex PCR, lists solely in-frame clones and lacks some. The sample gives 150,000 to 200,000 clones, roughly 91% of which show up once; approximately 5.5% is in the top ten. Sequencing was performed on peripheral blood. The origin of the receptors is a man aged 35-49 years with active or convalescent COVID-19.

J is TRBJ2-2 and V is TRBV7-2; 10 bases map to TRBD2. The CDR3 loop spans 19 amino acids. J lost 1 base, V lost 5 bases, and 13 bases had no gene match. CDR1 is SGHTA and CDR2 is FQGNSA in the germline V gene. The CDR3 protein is CASSPRTSGLFGNTGELFF. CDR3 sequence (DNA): TGTGCCAGCAGCCCGAGGACTAGCGGCCTATTCGGGAACACCGGGGAGCTGTTTTTT.

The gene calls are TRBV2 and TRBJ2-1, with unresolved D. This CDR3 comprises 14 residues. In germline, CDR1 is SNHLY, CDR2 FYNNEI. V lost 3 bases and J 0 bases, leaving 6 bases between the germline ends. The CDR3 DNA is TGTGCCAGCAGTGACACAAGCTCCTACAATGAGCAGTTCTTC. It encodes CASSDTSSYNEQFF.

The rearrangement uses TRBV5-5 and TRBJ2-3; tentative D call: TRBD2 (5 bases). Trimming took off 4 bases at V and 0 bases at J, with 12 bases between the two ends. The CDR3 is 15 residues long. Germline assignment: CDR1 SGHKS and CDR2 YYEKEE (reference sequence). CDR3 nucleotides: TGTGCCAGCAGCCGAATTAGCGCCAGCACAGATACGCAGTATTTT. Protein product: CASSRISASTDTQYF.

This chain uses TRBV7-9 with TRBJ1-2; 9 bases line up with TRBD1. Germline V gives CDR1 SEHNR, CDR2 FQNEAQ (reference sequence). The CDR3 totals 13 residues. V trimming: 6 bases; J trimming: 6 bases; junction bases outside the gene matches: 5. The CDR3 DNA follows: TGTGCCAGCAGTCCACAGGGGGCCCATGGCTACACCTTC. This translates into CASSPQGAHGYTF. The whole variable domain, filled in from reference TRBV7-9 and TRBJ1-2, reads DTGVSQNPRHKITKRGQNVTFRCDPISEHNRLYWYRQTLGQGPEFLTYFQNEAQLEKSRLLSDRFSAERPKGSFSTLEIQRTEQGDSAMYLCASSPQGAHGYTFGSGTRLTVV.

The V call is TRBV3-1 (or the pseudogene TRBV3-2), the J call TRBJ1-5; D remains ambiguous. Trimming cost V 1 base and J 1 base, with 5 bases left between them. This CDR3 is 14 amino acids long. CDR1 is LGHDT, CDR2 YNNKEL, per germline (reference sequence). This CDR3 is CASSQGQSNQPQHF. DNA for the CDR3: TGTGCCAGCAGCCAAGGGCAAAGCAATCAGCCCCAGCATTTT.

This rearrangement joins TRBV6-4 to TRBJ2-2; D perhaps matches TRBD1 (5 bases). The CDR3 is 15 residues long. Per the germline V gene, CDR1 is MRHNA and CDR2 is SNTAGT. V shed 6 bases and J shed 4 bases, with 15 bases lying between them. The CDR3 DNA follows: TGTGCCAGCAGCGTGCAGGGATTCACCACCGGGGAGCTGTTTTTT. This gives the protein CASSVQGFTTGELFF.

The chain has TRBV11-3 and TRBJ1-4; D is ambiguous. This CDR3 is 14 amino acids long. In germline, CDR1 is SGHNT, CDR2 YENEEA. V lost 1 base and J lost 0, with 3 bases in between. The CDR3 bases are TGTGCCAGCAGCTTAGTCTCAACTAATGAAAAACTGTTTTTT. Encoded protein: CASSLVSTNEKLFF.

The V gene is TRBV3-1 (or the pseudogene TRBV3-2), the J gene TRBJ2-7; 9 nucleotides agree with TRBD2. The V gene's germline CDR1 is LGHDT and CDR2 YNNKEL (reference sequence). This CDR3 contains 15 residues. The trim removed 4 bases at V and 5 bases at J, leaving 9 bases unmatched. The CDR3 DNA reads TGTGCCAGCAGCCCCCGATGGCTAGCGGGACACGAGCAGTACTTC. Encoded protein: CASSPRWLAGHEQYF.

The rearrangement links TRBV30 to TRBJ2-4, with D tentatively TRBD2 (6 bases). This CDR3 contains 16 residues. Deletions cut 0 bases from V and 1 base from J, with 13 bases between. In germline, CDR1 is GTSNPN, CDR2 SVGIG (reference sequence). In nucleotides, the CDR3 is TGTGCCTGGAGTGTCGGAGGGCCTGGGGCCAAAAACATTCAGTACTTC. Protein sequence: CAWSVGGPGAKNIQYF.

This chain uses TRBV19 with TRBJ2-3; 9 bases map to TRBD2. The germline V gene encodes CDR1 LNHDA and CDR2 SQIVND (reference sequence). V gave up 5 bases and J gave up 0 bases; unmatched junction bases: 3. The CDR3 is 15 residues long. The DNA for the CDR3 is TGTGCCAGTAGTCGGACTAGCGCTAGCACAGATACGCAGTATTTT. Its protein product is CASSRTSASTDTQYF.

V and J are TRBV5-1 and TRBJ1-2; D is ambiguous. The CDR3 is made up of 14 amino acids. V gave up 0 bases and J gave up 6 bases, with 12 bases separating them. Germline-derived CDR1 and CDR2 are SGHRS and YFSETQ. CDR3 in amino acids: CASSLGHLSDGYTF. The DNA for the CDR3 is TGCGCCAGCAGCTTGGGACACCTGTCCGATGGCTACACCTTC.

In nucleotides, the CDR3 is TGTGCCAGCAGCCAACATAGGGGAAGGGAAGCTGAAGCTTTCTTT. This encodes CASSQHRGREAEAFF. The chain joins TRBV11-3 to TRBJ1-1; tentatively, D is TRBD1 (5 bases). The germline V gene encodes CDR1 SGHNT and CDR2 YENEEA. The CDR3 covers 15 residues. Trimming pared 5 bases from V and 6 bases from J, leaving 19 bases between.

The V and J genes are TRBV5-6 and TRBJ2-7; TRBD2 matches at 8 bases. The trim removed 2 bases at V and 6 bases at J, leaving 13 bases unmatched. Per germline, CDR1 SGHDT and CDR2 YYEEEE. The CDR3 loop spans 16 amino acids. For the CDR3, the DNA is TGTGCCAGCAGCTTTTCATGGACAGCGGGAGAAGGCGAGCAGTACTTC. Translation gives CASSFSWTAGEGEQYF. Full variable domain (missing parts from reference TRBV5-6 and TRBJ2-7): DAGVTQSPTHLIKTRGQQVTLRCSPKSGHDTVSWYQQALGQGPQFIFQYYEEEERQRGNFPDRFSGHQFPNYSSELNVNALLLGDSALYLCASSFSWTAGEGEQYFGPGTRLTVT.

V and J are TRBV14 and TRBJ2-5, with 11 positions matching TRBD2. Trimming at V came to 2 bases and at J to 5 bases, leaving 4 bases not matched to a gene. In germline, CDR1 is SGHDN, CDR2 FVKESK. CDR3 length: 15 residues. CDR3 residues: CASSQPLAGVETQYF. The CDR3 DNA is TGTGCCAGCAGCCAACCACTAGCGGGAGTGGAGACCCAGTACTTC.

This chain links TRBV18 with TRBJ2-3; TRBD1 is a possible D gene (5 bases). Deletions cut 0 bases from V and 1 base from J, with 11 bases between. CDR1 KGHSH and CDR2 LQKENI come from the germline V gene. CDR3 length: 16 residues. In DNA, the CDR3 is TGTGCCAGCTCACCACCGGGGCCAGCCGGCACAGATACGCAGTATTTT. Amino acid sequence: CASSPPGPAGTDTQYF.

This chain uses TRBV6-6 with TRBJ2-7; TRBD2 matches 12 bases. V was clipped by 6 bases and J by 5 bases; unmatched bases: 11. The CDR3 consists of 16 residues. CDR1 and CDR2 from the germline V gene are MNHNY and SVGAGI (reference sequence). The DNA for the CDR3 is TGTGCCAGCAGCCCGAAGACTAGCGGGAGAGGGAACGAGCAGTACTTC. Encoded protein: CASSPKTSGRGNEQYF.

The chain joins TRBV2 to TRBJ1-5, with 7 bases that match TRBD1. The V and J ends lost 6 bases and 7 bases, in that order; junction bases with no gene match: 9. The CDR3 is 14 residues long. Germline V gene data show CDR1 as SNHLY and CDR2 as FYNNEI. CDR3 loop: CASRAGQEGQPQHF. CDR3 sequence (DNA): TGTGCCAGCAGGGCCGGACAGGAAGGCCAGCCCCAGCATTTT. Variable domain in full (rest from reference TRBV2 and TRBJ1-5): EPEVTQTPSHQVTQMGQEVILRCVPISNHLYFYWYRQILGQKVEFLVSFYNNEISEKSEIFDDQFSVERPDGSNFTLKIRSTKLEDSAMYFCASRAGQEGQPQHFGDGTRLSIL.

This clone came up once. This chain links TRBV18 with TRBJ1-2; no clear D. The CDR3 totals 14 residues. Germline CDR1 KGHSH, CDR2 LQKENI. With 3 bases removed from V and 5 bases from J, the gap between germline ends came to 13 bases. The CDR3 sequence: CASSPGPREYGYTF. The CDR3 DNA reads TGTGCCAGCTCACCTGGTCCTCGAGAATATGGCTACACCTTC.

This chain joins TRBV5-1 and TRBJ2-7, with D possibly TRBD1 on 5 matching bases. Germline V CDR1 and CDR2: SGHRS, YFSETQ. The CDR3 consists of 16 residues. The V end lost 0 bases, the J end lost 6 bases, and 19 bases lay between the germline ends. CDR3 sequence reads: CASSLEGAGPRSEQYF. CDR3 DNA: TGCGCCAGCAGCTTGGAAGGGGCAGGCCCCCGGTCCGAGCAGTACTTC.

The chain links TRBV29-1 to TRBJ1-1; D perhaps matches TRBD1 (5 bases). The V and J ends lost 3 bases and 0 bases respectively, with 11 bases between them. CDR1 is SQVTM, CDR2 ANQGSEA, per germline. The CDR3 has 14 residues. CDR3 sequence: CSVDLRGMNTEAFF. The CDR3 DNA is TGCAGCGTTGATTTGCGGGGGATGAACACTGAAGCTTTCTTT.

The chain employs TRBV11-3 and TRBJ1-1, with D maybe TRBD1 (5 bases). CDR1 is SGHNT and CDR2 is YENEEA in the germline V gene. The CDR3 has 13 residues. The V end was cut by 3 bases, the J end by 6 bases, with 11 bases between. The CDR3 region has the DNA TGTGCCAGCAGCTTTATCGGAGGGGCTGAAGCTTTCTTT. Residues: CASSFIGGAEAFF.

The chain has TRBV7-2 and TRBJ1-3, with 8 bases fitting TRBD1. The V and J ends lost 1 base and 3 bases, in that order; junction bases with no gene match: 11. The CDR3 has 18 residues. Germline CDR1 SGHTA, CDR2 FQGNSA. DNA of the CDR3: TGTGCCAGCAGCTTAGGGGTGGCAGGGGGCATTGTTGGAAACACCATATATTTT. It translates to CASSLGVAGGIVGNTIYF. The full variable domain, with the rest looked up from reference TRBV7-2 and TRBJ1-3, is GAGVSQSPSNKVTEKGKDVELRCDPISGHTALYWYRQSLGQGLEFLIYFQGNSAPDKSGLPSDRFSAERTGGSVSTLTIQRTQQEDSAVYLCASSLGVAGGIVGNTIYFGEGSWLTVV.

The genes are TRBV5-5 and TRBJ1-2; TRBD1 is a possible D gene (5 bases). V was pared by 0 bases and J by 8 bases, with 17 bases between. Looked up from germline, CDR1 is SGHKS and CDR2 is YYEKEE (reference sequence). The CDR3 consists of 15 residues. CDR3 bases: TGTGCCAGCAGCTTGGCTGGGGCAGGGCGGGACGGCTACACCTTC. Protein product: CASSLAGAGRDGYTF.

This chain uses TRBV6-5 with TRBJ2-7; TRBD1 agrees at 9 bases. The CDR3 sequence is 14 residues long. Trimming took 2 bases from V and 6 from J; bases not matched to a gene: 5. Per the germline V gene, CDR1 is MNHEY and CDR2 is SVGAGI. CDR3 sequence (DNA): TGTGCCAGCAGTTACGCACAGGGGGCAACCGAGCAGTACTTC. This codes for CASSYAQGATEQYF.

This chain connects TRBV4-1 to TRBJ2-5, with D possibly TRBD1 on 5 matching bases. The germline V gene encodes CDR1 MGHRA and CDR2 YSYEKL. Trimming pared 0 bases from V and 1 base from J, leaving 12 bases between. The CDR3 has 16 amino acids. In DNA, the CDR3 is TGCGCCAGCAGCCAAGAAGGCAGGGTGGGCCAAGAGACCCAGTACTTC. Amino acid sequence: CASSQEGRVGQETQYF.

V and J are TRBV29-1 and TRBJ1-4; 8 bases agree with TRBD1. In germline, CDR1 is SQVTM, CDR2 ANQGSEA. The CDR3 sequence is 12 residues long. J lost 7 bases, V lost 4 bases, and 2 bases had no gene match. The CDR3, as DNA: TGCAGCGTTGGGGACAGGCTTGAAAAACTGTTTTTT. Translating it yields CSVGDRLEKLFF.